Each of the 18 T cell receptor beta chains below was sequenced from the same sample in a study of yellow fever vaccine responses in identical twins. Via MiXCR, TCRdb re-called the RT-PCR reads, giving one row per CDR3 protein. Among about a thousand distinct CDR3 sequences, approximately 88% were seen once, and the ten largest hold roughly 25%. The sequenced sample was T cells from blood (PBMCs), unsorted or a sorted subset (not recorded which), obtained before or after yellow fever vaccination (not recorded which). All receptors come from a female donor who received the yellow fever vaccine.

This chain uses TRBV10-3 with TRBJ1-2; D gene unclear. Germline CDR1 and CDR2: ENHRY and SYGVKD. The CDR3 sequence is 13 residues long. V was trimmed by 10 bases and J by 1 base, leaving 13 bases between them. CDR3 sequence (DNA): TGTGCCACAAGGGCGGATGATAACTATGGCTACACCTTC. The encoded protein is CATRADDNYGYTF.

The CDR3 coding sequence is TGTGCCAGCAGCGTAGGACTAGCAGGCGAGCAGTACGTC. The encoded protein is CASSVGLAGEQYV. This sequence joins TRBV9 and TRBJ2-7; 7 bases align to TRBD2. Per germline, CDR1 SGDLS and CDR2 YYNGEE. This CDR3 has 13 amino acids. V shed 0 bases and J 6 bases; nucleotides not matched to a gene: 3.

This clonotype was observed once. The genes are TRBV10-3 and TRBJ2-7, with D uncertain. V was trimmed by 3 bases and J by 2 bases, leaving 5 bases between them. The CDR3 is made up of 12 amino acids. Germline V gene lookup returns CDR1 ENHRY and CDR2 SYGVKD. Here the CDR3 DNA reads TGTGCCATCAGTGATTCGGCCTACGAGCAGTACTTC. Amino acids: CAISDSAYEQYF.

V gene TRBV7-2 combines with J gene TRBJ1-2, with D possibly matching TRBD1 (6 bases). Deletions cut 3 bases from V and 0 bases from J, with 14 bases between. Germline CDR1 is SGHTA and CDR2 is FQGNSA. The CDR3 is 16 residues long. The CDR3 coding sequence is TGTGCCAGCAGCTTGGGGGGGGCCAAATCTAACTATGGCTACACCTTC. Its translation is CASSLGGAKSNYGYTF.

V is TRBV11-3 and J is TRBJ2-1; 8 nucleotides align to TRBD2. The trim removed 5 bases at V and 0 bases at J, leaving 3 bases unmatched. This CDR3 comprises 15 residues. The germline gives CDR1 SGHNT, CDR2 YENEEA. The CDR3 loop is CASSPGTSSYNEQFF. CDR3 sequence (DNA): TGTGCCAGCAGCCCCGGGACTAGCTCCTACAATGAGCAGTTCTTC.

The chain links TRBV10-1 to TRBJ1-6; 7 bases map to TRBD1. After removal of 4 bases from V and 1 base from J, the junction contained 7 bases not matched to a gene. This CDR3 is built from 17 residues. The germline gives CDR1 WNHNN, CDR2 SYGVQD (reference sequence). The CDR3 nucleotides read TGCGCCAGCAGTGTTGGCAGGGGGGGTTCCTATAATTCACCCCTCCACTTT. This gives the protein CASSVGRGGSYNSPLHF.

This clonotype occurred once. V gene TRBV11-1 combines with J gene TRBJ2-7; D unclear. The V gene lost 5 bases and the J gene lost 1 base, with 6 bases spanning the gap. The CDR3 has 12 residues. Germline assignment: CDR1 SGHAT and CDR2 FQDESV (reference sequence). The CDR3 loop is CASSAISYEQYF. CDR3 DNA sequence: TGTGCCAGCAGCGCGATATCCTACGAGCAGTACTTC.

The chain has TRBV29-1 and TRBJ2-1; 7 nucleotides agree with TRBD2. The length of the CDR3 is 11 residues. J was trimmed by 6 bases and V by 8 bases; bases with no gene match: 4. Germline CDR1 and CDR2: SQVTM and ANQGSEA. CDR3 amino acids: CSMTSINEQFF. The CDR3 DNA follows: TGCAGCATGACTAGCATCAATGAGCAGTTCTTC.

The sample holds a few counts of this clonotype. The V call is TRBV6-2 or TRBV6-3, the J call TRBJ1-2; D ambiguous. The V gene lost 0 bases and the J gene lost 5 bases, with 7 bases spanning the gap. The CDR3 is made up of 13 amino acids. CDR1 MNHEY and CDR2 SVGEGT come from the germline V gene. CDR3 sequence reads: CASSYSNYYGYTF. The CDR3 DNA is TGTGCCAGCAGTTACTCGAACTATTATGGCTACACCTTC.

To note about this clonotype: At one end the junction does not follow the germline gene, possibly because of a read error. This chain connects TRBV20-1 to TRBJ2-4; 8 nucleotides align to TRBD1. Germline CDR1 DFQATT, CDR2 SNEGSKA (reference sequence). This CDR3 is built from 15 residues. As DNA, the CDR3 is TGCAGTGCTGGGGACAGGCTTCGAGCCAAGAACATTCAGTACTTC. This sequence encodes CSAGDRLRAKNIQYF.

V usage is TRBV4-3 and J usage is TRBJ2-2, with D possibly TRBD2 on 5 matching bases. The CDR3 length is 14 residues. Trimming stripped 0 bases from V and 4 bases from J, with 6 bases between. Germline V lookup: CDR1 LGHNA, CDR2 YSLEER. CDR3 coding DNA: TGCGCCAGCAGCCAAGAAAGCGGCACCGGGGAGCTGTTTTTT. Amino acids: CASSQESGTGELFF.

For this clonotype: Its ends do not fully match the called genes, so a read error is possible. CDR3 residues: CASSLRDDYGYTF. In DNA, the CDR3 is TGTGCTAGCAGCCTCCGGGACGACTATGGCTACACCTTC. The chain is built from TRBV7-7 and TRBJ1-2; D is perhaps TRBD1 (5 bases). CDR1 SSHAT and CDR2 FNYEAQ come from the germline V gene (reference sequence). CDR3 length equals 13 residues. The full variable domain, rest sourced from reference TRBV7-7 and TRBJ1-2, is GAGVSQSPRYKVTKRGQDVTLRCDPISSHATLYWYQQALGQGPEFLTYFNYEAQPDKSGLPSDRFSAERPEGSISTLTIQRTEQRDSAMYRCASSLRDDYGYTFGSGTRLTVV.

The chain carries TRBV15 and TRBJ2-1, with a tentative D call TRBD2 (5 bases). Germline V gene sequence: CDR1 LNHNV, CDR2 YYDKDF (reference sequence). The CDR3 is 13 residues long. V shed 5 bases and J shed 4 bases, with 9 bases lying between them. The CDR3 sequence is CATSGEGYNEQFF. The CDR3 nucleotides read TGTGCCACCAGCGGTGAGGGTTACAATGAGCAGTTCTTC.

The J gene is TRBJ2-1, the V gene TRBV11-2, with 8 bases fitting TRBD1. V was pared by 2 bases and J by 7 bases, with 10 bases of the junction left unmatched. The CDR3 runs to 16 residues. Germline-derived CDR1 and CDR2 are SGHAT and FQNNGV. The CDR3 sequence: CASSLQPPDRVNEQFF. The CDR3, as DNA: TGTGCCAGCAGCTTACAACCCCCGGACAGGGTGAATGAGCAGTTCTTC. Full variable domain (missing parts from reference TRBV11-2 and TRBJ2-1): EAGVAQSPRYKIIEKRQSVAFWCNPISGHATLYWYQQILGQGPKLLIQFQNNGVVDDSQLPKDRFSAERLKGVDSTLKIQPAKLEDSAVYLCASSLQPPDRVNEQFFGPGTRLTVL.

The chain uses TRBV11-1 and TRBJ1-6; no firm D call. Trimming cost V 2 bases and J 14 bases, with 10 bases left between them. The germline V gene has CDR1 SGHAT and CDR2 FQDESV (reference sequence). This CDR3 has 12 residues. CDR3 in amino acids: CASSLNEDSLHF. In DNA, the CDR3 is TGTGCCAGCAGCTTAAACGAGGATTCCCTCCACTTT.

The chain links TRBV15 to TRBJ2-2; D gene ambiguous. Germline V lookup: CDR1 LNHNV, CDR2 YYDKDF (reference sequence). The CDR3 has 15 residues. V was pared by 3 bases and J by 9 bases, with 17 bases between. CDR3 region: CATSSPSTAVRELFF. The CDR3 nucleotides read TGTGCCACCAGCAGCCCTTCGACGGCCGTTCGGGAGCTGTTTTTT.

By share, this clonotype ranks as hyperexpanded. This CDR3 reads CASSQDRVPGNTIYF. The CDR3 DNA is TGCGCCAGCAGCCAGGACAGGGTGCCTGGAAACACCATATATTTT. The rearrangement links TRBV4-3 to TRBJ1-3; 8 bases align to TRBD1. The CDR3 spans 15 residues. V lost 3 bases to trimming and J lost 2 bases; unmatched junction nucleotides: 3. CDR1 is LGHNA, CDR2 YSLEER, per germline.

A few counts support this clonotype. CDR3 nucleotide sequence: TGTGCCAGCAGTTCCGGGACTAGCGGGAGTTATGAGCAGTTCTTC. Protein sequence: CASSSGTSGSYEQFF. The genes are TRBV6-2 or TRBV6-3 and TRBJ2-1; 14 bases match TRBD2. Unmatched junction bases numbered 4, after V lost 4 bases and J lost 8 bases. Germline lookup yields CDR1 MNHEY and CDR2 SVGEGT. CDR3 size: 15 residues.